The 4 T cell receptor beta chains in this list originate from one sample, sequenced in a study of graft-versus-host responses after intestinal transplantation. Sequenced by immunoSEQ multiplex PCR; TCRdb stores in-frame clones only, minus some. Of about 93,000 clones listed, about 93% are singletons. These TCRs are of unknown antigen specificity. Sequenced material: unstimulated CD8+ T cells sorted from spleen or lymph node cells, taken before intestinal transplant. The receptors stem from a human donor who received an intestinal transplant.

This chain links TRBV11-3 with TRBJ2-3; TRBD1 is a possible D gene (6 bases). This CDR3 contains 14 residues. The germline V gene encodes CDR1 SGHNT and CDR2 YENEEA. V was cut by 6 bases and J by 1 base, with 11 bases left in between. As DNA, the CDR3 is TGTGCCAGCAGAGCAGGGGTGGGCACAGATACGCAGTATTTT. Protein sequence: CASRAGVGTDTQYF.

J is TRBJ1-1 and V is TRBV5-8, with 9 bases lining up with TRBD1. Trimming removed 2 bases from V and 5 bases from J; junction bases left unmatched: 10. This CDR3 is built from 16 residues. Germline CDR1 reads SGHTS; CDR2 reads YDEGEE. The CDR3 DNA reads TGTGCCAGCAGCTTACTACAGGGGGCTGTTGGTACTGAAGCTTTCTTT. As protein: CASSLLQGAVGTEAFF.

This clone was seen a handful of times. The gene calls are TRBV27 and TRBJ1-6; D remains ambiguous. Per the germline V gene, CDR1 is MNHEY and CDR2 is SMNVEV (reference sequence). V was trimmed by 3 bases and J by 7 bases, leaving 4 bases between them. The CDR3 covers 12 residues. The CDR3 is CASSLQNSPLHF. The CDR3, as DNA: TGTGCCAGCAGTTTGCAGAATTCACCCCTCCACTTT.

DNA for the CDR3: TGCAGCGTTGACGGCGGGGGGGCGATTCCGGCAGATACGCAGTATTTT. Translated, it gives CSVDGGGAIPADTQYF. V and J are TRBV29-1 and TRBJ2-3; TRBD2 matches 9 bases. This CDR3 has 16 amino acids. V gave up 3 bases and J gave up 4 bases; unmatched junction bases: 11. Germline V lookup: CDR1 SQVTM, CDR2 ANQGSEA.